This TCR beta chain was sequenced in a study of T cells in Graves' hyperthyroidism and ophthalmopathy. This clonotype was seen more than once but under ten times. From RNA transcripts, TCR beta CDR3 regions were amplified. HTBI primers were used for first-round RT-PCR of the TCR CDR3. One entry per CDR3 protein results from TCRdb running MiXCR on the multiplex PCR reads. The repertoire includes about 590,000 distinct CDR3 sequences, 15% to 18% of them detected once, and approximately 7% sits in the top ten. Germline values: CDR1 SGDLS, CDR2 YYNGEE. Trimming removed 2 bases at V and 11 bases at J, with 13 bases between. This CDR3 is 12 amino acids long.

The specimen was blood. This sequence originates from a woman in her 30s with Graves' hyperthyroidism. V gene TRBV9 combines with J gene TRBJ1-1; D not resolved. DNA of the CDR3: TGTGCCAGCAGCGTCGACGGCCCTCCGGCTTTCTTT. Its protein product is CASSVDGPPAFF.